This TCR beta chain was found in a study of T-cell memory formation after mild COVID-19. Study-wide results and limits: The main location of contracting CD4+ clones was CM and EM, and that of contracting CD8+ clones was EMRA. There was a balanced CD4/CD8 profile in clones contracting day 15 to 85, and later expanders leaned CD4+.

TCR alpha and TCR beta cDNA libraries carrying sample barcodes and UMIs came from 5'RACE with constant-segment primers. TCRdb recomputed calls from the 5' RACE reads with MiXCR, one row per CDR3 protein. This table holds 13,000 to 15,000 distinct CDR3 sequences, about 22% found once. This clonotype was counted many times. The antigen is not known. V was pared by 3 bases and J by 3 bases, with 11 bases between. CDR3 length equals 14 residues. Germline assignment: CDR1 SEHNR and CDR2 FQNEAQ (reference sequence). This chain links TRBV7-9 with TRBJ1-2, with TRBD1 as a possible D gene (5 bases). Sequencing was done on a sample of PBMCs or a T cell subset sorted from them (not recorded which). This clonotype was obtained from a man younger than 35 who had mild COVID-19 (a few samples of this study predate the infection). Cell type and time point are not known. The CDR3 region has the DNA TGTGCCAGCAGCTTGGGCAGGGAAGACTATGGCTACACCTTC. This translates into CASSLGREDYGYTF.